This T cell receptor (beta chain) came from a study of CD8 T cells in Susac syndrome. TEMRA cells were FACS-enriched, unlike CD8+ and CD4+ T cells, which were negatively isolated. The RNA, 0.5 to 1 ug, was put through reverse transcription using random hexamers. The amplification used immunoSEQ multiplex PCR on TCR beta CDR3; it spanned 54 Vbeta and 13 Jbeta. A single record per CDR3 protein comes from TCRdb applying MiXCR to the immunoSEQ multiplex PCR reads. Seen here are some 110,000 distinct CDR3 sequences, more than 85% observed once, and the top ten hold 0.085% to 0.095%. The CDR3 consists of 15 residues. Losses at the gene ends were 2 bases for V and 7 bases for J; bases not matched to a gene: 5. Germline V gene data show CDR1 as SGDLS and CDR2 as YYNGEE.

The V call is TRBV9, the J call TRBJ2-2; 10 bases match TRBD1. Sequencing was done on a sample of CD4+ T cells from PBMCs. The receptor was isolated from a human donor with multiple sclerosis. The CDR3 loop is CASSVDRGRNGELFF. The CDR3 nucleotides read TGTGCCAGCAGCGTCGACAGGGGGCGGAACGGGGAGCTGTTTTTT.